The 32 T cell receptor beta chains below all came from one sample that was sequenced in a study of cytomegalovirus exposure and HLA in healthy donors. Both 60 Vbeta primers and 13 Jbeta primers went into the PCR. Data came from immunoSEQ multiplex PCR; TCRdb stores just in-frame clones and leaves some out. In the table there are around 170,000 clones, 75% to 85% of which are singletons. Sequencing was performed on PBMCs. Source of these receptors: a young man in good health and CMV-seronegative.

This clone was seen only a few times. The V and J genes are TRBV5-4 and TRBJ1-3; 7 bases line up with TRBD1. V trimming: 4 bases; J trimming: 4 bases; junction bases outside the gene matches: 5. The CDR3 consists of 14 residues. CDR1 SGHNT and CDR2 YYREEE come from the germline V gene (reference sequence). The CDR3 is CASSIQGNGNTIYF. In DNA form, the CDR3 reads TGTGCCAGCAGCATACAGGGGAACGGAAACACCATATATTTT. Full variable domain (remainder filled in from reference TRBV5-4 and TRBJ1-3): ETGVTQSPTHLIKTRGQQVTLRCSSQSGHNTVSWYQQALGQGPQFIFQYYREEENGRGNFPPRFSGLQFPNYSSELNVNALELDDSALYLCASSIQGNGNTIYFGEGSWLTVV.

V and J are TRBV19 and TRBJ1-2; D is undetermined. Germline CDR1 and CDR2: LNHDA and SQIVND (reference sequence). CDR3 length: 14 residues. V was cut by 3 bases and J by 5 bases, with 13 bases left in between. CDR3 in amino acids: CASSIRQAEYGYTF. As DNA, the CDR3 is TGTGCCAGTAGTATCAGGCAAGCAGAATATGGCTACACCTTC.

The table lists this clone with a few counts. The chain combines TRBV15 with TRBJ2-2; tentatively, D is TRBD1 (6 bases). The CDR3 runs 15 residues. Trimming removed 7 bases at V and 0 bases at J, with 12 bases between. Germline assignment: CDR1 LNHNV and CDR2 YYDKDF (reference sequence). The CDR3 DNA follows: TGTGCCACCACCAAGGACAGTTCGAACACCGGGGAGCTGTTTTTT. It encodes CATTKDSSNTGELFF. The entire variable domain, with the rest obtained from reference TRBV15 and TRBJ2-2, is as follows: DAMVIQNPRYQVTQFGKPVTLSCSQTLNHNVMYWYQQKSSQAPKLLFHYYDKDFNNEADTPDNFQSRRPNTSFCFLDIRSPGLGDTAMYLCATTKDSSNTGELFFGEGSRLTVL.

CDR3 residues: CASGHRGLRNQPQHF. The CDR3 nucleotides read TGTGCCAGCGGCCACAGGGGGCTTCGCAATCAGCCCCAGCATTTT. This rearrangement joins TRBV25-1 to TRBJ1-5; 9 nucleotides line up with TRBD1. The CDR3 contains 15 residues. CDR1 is MGHDK and CDR2 is SYGVNS in the germline V gene. V was clipped by 8 bases and J by 2 bases; unmatched bases: 7.

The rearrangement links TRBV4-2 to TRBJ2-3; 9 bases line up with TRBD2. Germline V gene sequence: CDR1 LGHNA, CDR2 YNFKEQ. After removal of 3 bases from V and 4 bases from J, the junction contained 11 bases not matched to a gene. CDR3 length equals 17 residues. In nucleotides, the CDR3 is TGTGCCAGCAGCCAGAAGGTGGCTAGCGGGATGTCAGATACGCAGTATTTT. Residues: CASSQKVASGMSDTQYF.

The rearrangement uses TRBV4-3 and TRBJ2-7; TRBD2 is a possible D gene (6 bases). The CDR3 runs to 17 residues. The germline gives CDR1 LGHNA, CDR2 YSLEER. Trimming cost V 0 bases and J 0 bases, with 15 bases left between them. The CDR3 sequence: CASSQDLQRAFSYEQYF. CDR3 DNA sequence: TGCGCCAGCAGCCAAGATCTTCAGCGGGCCTTCTCCTACGAGCAGTACTTC.

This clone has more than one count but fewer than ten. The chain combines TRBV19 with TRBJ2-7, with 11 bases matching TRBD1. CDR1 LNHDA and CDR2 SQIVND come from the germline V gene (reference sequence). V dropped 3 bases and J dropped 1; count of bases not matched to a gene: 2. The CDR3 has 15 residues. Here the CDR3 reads CASSIRDRGSYEQYF. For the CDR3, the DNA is TGTGCCAGTAGTATCCGGGACAGGGGGTCCTACGAGCAGTACTTC.

The CDR3 loop reads CASTGFSINEKLFF. Here the CDR3 DNA reads TGTGCCAGCACCGGTTTTTCTATTAATGAAAAACTGTTTTTT. J is TRBJ1-4 and V is TRBV2; D gene ambiguous. The length of the CDR3 is 14 residues. V lost 7 bases and J 4 bases, leaving 13 bases between the germline ends. Germline V gene lookup returns CDR1 SNHLY and CDR2 FYNNEI.

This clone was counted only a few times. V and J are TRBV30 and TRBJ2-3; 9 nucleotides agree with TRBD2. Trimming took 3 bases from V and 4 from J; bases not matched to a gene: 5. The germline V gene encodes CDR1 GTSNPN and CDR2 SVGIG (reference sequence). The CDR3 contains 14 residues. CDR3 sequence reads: CAWRASGISDTQYF. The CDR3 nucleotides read TGTGCCTGGAGGGCTAGCGGGATTTCAGATACGCAGTATTTT.

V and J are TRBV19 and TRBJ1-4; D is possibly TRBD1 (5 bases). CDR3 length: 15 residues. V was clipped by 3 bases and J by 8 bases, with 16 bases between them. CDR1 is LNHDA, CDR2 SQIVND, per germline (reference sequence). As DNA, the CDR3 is TGTGCCAGTAGTATTGTATGGAGGGACGGGGAAAAACTGTTTTTT. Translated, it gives CASSIVWRDGEKLFF. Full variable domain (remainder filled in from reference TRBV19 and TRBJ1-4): DGGITQSPKYLFRKEGQNVTLSCEQNLNHDAMYWYRQDPGQGLRLIYYSQIVNDFQKGDIAEGYSVSREKKESFPLTVTSAQKNPTAFYLCASSIVWRDGEKLFFGSGTQLSVL.

The CDR3 bases are TGTGCCTGGAGTGTACGCCCTCGGGGTCAGCCCCAGCATTTT. This encodes CAWSVRPRGQPQHF. The rearrangement uses TRBV30 and TRBJ1-5; D is undetermined. CDR3 length: 14 residues. Trimming took off 0 bases at V and 6 bases at J, with 12 bases between the two ends. Germline CDR1 GTSNPN, CDR2 SVGIG (reference sequence).

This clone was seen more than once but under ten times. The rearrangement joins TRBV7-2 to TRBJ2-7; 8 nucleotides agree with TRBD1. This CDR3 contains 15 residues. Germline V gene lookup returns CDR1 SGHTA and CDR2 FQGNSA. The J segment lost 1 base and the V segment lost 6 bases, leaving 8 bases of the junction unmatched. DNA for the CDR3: TGTGCCAGCAGGCTCAGGGGGCCAGGATCCTACGAGCAGTACTTC. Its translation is CASRLRGPGSYEQYF.

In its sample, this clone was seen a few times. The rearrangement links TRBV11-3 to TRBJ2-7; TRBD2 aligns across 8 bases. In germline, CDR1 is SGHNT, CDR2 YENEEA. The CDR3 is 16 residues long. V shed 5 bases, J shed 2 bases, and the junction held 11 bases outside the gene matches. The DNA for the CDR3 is TGTGCCAGCAGCCTGTCGGAGCGGGAGTTCCCCTACGAGCAGTACTTC. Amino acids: CASSLSEREFPYEQYF.

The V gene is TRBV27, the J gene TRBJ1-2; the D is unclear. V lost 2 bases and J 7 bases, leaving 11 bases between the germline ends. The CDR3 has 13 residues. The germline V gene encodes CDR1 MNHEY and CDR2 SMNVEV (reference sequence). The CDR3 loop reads CASSLQRAGGYTF. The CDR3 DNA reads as TGTGCCAGCAGTTTACAGAGGGCGGGTGGCTACACCTTC.

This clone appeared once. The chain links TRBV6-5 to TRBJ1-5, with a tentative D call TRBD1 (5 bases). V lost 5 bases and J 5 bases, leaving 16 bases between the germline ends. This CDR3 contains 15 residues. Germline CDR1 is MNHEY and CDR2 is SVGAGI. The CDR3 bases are TGTGCCAGCAGTCCCTACAGGAAGGTGGATCAGCCCCAGCATTTT. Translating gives CASSPYRKVDQPQHF.

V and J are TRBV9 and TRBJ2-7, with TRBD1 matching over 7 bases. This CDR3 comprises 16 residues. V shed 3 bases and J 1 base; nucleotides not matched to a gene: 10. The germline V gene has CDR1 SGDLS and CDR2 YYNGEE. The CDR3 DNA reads TGTGCCAGCAGCGCGAGGGGGACAGTAAGTTCCTACGAGCAGTACTTC. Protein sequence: CASSARGTVSSYEQYF.

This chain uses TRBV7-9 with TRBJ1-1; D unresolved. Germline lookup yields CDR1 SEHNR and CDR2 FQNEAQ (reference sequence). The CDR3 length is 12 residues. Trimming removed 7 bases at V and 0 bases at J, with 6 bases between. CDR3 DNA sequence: TGTGCCAGCACCCTAATGAACACTGAAGCTTTCTTT. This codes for CASTLMNTEAFF.

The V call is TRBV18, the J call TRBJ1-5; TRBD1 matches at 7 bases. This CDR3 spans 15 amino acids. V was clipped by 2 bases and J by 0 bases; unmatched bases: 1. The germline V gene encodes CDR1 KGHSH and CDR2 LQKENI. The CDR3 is CASSPGTVSNQPQHF. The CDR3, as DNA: TGTGCCAGCTCACCAGGGACAGTTAGCAATCAGCCCCAGCATTTT.

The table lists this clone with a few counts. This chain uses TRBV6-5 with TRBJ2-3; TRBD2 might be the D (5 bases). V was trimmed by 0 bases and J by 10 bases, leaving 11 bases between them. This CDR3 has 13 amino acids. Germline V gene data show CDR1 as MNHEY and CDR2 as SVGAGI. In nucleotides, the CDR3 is TGTGCCAGCAGTTACTCCGGCACTAGTGCGCAGTATTTT. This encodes CASSYSGTSAQYF.

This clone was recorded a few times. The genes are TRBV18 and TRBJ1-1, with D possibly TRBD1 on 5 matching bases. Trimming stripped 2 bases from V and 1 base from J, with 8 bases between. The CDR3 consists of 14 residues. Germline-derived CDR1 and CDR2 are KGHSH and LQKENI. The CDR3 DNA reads TGTGCCAGCTCACCATTTGACAGGAACACTGAAGCTTTCTTT. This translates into CASSPFDRNTEAFF.

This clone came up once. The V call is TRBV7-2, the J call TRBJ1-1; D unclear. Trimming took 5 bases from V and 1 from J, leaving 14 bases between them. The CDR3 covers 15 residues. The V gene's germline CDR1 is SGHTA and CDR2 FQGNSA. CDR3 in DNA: TGTGCCAGCAGCCTCGGTTCTACCCCGAACACTGAAGCTTTCTTT. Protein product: CASSLGSTPNTEAFF.

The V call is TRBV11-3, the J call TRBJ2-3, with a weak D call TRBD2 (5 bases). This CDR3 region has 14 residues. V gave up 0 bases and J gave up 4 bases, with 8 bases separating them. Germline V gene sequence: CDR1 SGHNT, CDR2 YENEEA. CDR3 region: CASSLELVADTQYF. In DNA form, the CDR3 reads TGTGCCAGCAGCTTAGAACTAGTGGCAGATACGCAGTATTTT.

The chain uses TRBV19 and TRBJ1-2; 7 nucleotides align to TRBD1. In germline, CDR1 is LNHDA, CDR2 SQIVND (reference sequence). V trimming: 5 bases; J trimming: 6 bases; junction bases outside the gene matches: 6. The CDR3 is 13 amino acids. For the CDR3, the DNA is TGTGCCAGTAGTGTGTTTACAGGGGATGGCTACACCTTC. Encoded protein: CASSVFTGDGYTF.

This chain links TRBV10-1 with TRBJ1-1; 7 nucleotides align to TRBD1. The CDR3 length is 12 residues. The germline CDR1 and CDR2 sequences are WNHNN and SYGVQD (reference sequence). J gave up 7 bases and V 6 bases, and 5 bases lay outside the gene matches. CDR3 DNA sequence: TGCGCCAGCAGGGAGGGGACAGATGAAGCTTTCTTT. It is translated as CASREGTDEAFF.

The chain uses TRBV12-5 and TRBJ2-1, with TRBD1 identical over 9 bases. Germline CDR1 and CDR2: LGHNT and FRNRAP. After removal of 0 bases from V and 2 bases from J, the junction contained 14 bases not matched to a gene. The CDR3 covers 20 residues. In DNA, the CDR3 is TGTGCTAGTGGTTTGGTACTAGGTAATACCGGGACAGGGCCCTACAATGAGCAGTTCTTC. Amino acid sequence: CASGLVLGNTGTGPYNEQFF. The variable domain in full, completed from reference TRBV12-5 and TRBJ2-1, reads DARVTQTPRHKVTEMGQEVTMRCQPILGHNTVFWYRQTMMQGLELLAYFRNRAPLDDSGMPKDRFSAEMPDATLATLKIQPSEPRDSAVYFCASGLVLGNTGTGPYNEQFFGPGTRLTVL.

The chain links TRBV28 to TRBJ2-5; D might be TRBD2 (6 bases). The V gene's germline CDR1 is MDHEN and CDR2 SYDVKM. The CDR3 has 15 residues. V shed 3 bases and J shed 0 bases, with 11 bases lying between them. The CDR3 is CASSLPGLNQETQYF. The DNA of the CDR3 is TGTGCCAGCAGTTTGCCGGGACTCAACCAAGAGACCCAGTACTTC.

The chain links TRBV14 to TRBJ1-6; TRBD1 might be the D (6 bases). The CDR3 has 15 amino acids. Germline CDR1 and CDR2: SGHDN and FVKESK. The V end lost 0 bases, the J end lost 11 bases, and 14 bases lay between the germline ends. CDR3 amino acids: CASSQDSHRVTPLHF. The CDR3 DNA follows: TGTGCCAGCAGCCAAGATTCCCACAGGGTAACACCCCTCCACTTT.

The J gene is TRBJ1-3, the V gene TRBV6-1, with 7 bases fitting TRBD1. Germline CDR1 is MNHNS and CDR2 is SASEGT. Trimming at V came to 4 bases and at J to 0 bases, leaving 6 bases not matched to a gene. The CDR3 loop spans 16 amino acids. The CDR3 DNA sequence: TGTGCCAGCAGTGCACAGGGGTCCGGCTCTGGAAACACCATATATTTT. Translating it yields CASSAQGSGSGNTIYF.

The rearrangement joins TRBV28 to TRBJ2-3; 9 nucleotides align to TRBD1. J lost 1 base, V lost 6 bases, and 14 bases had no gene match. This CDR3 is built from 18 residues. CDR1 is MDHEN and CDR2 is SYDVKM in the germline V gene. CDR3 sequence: CASRRDRVDYYRTDTQYF. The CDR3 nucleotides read TGTGCCAGCAGGAGGGACAGGGTTGACTACTATCGCACAGATACGCAGTATTTT. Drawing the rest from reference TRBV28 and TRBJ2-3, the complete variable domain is DVKVTQSSRYLVKRTGEKVFLECVQDMDHENMFWYRQDPGLGLRLIYFSYDVKMKEKGDIPEGYSVSREKKERFSLILESASTNQTSMYLCASRRDRVDYYRTDTQYFGPGTRLTVL.

CDR3 amino acids: CASSGDAGTGQGGVHF. The CDR3 DNA sequence: TGTGCCAGCAGTGGGGATGCCGGGACAGGGCAAGGAGGGGTCCACTTT. The genes are TRBV6-1 and TRBJ1-6, with 9 bases fitting TRBD1. V dropped 4 bases and J dropped 17; count of bases not matched to a gene: 18. The CDR3 is 16 residues long. Germline V lookup: CDR1 MNHNS, CDR2 SASEGT.

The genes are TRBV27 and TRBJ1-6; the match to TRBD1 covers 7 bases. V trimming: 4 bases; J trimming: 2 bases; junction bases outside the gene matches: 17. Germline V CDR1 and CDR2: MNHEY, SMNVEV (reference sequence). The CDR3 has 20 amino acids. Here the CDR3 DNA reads TGTGCCAGCAGTTCGCCCCCCAAGACAGGGCAATTCGCCTATAATTCACCCCTCCACTTT. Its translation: CASSSPPKTGQFAYNSPLHF.

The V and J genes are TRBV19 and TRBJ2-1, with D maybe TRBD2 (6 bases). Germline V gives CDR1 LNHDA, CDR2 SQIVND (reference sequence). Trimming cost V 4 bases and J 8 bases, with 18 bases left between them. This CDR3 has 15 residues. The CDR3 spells CASSSLTGTPDEQFF. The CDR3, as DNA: TGTGCCAGTAGTAGCCTAACCGGGACTCCGGATGAGCAGTTCTTC.